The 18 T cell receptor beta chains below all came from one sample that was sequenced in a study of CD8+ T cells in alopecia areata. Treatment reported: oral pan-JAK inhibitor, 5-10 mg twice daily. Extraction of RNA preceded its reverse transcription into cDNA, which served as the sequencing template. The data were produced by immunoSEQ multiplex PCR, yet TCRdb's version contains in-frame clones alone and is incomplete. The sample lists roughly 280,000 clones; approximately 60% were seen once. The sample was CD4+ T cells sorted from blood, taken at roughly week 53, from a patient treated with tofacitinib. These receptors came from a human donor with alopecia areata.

Written as DNA, the CDR3 is TGTGCCAGCAGCCCCGGGGGGGCCAGGGCTAAGCAGCAGCCCCAGCATTTT. Translating gives CASSPGGARAKQQPQHF. The V and J genes are TRBV4-2 and TRBJ1-5; possible D gene TRBD1, 6 bases. There are 17 residues in the CDR3. Trimming pared 4 bases from V and 7 bases from J, leaving 23 bases between. Germline V gives CDR1 LGHNA, CDR2 YNFKEQ.

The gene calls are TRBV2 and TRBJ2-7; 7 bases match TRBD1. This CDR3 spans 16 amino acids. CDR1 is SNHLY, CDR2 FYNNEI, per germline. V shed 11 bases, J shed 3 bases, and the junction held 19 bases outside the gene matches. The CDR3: CACSPGQFARRYEQYF. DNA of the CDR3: TGTGCCTGCTCCCCGGGACAGTTCGCCCGCCGCTACGAGCAGTACTTC.

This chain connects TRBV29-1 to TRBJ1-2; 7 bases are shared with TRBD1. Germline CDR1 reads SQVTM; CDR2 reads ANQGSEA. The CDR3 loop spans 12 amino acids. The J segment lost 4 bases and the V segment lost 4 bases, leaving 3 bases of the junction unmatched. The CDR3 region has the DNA TGCAGCGTTGTCGACAGGGCCTATGGCTACACCTTC. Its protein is CSVVDRAYGYTF.

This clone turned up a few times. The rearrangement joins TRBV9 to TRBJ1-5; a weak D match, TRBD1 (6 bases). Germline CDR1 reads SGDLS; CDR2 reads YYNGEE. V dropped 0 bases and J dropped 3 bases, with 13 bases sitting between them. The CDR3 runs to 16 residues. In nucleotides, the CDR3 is TGTGCCAGCAGCGTAGGGAACGGGGGCCCCAATCAGCCCCAGCATTTT. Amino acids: CASSVGNGGPNQPQHF.

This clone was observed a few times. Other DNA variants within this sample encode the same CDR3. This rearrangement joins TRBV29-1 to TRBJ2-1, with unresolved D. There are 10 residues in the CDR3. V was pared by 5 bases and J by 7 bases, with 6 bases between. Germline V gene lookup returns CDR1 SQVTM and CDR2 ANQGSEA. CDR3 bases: TGCAGCGTTCGACGGAATGAGCAGTTCTTC. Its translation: CSVRRNEQFF.

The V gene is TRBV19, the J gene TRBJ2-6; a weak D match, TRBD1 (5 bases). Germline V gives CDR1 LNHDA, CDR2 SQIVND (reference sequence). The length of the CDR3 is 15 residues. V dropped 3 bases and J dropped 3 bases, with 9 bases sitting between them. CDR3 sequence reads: CASSIWQGGANVLTF. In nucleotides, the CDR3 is TGTGCCAGTAGTATTTGGCAGGGTGGGGCCAACGTCCTGACTTTC.

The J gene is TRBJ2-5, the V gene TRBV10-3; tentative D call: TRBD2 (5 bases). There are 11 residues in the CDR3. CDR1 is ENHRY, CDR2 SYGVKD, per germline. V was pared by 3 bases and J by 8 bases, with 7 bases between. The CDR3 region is CAISDGVTQYF. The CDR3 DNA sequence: TGTGCCATCAGTGACGGGGTTACCCAGTACTTC.

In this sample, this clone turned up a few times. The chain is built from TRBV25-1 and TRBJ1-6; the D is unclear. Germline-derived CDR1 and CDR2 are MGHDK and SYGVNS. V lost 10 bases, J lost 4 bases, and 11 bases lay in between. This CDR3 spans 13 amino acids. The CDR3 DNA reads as TGTGCCACCACGGCGGGATATAATTCACCCCTCCACTTT. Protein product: CATTAGYNSPLHF.

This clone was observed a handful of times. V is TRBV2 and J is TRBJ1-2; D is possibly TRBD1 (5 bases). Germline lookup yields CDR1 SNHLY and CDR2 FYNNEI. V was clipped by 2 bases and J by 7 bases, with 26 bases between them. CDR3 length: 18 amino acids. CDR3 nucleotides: TGTGCCAGCAGTGAATTTCGCCCGGGGCCTGCCGCTTTTGGTGGCTACACCTTC. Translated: CASSEFRPGPAAFGGYTF.

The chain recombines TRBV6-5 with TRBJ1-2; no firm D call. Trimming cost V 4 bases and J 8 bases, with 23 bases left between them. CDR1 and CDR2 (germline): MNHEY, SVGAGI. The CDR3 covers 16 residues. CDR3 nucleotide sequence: TGTGCCAGCAGTTCCTGGACGCAGAGTCCCCCCTACGGCTACACCTTC. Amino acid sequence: CASSSWTQSPPYGYTF.

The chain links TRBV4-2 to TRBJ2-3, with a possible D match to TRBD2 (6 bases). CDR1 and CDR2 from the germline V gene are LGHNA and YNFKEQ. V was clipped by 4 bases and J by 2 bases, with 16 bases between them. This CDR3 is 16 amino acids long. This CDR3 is CASSPALAGTTDTQYF. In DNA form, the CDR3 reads TGTGCCAGCAGCCCCGCCCTTGCGGGGACCACAGATACGCAGTATTTT.

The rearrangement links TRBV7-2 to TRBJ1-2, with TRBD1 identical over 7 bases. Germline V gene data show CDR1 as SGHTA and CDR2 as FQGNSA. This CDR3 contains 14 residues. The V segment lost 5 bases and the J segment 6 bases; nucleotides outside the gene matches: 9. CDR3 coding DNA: TGTGCCAGCAGCCTCGGACAGGTGGGGGATGGCTACACCTTC. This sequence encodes CASSLGQVGDGYTF.

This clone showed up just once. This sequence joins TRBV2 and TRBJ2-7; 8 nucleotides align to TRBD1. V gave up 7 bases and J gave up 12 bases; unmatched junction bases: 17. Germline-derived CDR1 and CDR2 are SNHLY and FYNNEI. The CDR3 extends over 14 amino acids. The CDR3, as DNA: TGTGCCAGCACCGATCGAGACAGGGGCAGGGGAGGGTACTTC. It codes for CASTDRDRGRGGYF.

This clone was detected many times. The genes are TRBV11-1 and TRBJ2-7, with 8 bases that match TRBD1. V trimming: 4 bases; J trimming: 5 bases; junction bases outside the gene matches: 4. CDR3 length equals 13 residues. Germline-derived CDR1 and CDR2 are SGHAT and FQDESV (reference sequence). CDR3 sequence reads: CASSWMTGDEQYF. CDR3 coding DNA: TGTGCCAGCAGCTGGATGACAGGGGACGAGCAGTACTTC.

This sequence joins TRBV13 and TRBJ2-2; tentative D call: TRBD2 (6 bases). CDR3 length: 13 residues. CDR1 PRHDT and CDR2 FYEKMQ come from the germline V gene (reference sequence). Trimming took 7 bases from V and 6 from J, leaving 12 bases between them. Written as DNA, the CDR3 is TGTGCCAGCACCCGGACTAAACCCGGGGAGCTGTTTTTT. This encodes CASTRTKPGELFF. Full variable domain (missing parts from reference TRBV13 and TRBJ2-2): AAGVIQSPRHLIKEKRETATLKCYPIPRHDTVYWYQQGPGQDPQFLISFYEKMQSDKGSIPDRFSAQQFSDYHSELNMSSLELGDSALYFCASTRTKPGELFFGEGSRLTVL.

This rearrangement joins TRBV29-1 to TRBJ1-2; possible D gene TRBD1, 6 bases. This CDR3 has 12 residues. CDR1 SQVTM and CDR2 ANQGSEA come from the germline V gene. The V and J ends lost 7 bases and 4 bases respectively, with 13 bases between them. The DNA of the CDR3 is TGCAGCGCCGGGGGGGGCGGCTATGGCTACACCTTC. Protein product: CSAGGGGYGYTF.

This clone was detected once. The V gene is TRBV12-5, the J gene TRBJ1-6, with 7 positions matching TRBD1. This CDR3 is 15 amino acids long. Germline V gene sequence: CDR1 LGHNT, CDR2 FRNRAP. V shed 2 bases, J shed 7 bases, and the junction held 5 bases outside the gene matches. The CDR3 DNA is TGTGCTAGTGGTTTGTCGACAGGGAGGAATTCACCCCTCCACTTT. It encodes CASGLSTGRNSPLHF.

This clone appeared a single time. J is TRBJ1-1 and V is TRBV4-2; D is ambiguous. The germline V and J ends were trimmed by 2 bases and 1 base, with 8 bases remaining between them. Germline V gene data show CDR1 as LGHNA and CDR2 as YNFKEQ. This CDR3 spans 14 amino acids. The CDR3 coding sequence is TGTGCCAGCAGCCAAAGGGTGGAGAACACTGAAGCTTTCTTT. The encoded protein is CASSQRVENTEAFF.